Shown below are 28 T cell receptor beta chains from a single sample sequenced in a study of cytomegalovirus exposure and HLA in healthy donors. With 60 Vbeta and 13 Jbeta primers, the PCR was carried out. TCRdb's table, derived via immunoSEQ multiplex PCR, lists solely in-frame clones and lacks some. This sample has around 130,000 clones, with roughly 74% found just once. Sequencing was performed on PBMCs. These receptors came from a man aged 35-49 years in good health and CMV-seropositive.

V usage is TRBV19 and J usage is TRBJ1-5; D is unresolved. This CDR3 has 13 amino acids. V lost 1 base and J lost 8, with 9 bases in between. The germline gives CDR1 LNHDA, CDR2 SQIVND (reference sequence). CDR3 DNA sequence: TGTGCCAGTAGTATAGGGGCAGGCAAGCCCCAGCATTTT. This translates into CASSIGAGKPQHF.

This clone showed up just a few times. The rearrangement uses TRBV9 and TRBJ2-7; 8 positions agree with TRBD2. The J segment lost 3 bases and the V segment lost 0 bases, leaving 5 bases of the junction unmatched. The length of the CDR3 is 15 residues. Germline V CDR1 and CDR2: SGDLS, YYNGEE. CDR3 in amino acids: CASSVGTSGIYEQYF. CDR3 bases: TGTGCCAGCAGCGTAGGCACTAGCGGAATCTACGAGCAGTACTTC.

CDR3 region: CASIQGGPNADTQYF. The CDR3 coding sequence is TGTGCCAGCATACAAGGGGGACCCAATGCAGATACGCAGTATTTT. The chain uses TRBV18 and TRBJ2-3, with D possibly TRBD1 on 6 matching bases. From germline, CDR1 is KGHSH and CDR2 LQKENI. The CDR3 contains 15 residues. The V and J ends lost 8 bases and 4 bases respectively, with 19 bases between them.

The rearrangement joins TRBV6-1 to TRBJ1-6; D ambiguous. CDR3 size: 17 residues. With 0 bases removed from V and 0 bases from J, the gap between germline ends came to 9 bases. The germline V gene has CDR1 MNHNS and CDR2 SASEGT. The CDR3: CASSEAPRGSYNSPLHF. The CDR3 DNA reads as TGTGCCAGCAGTGAAGCGCCCAGAGGCTCCTATAATTCACCCCTCCACTTT.

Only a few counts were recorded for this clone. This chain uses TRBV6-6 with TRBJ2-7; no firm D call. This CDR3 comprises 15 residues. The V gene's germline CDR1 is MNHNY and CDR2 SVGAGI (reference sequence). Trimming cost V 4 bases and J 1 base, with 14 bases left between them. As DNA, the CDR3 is TGTGCCAGCAGTTCCCCGGTCCTATCTTCCTACGAGCAGTACTTC. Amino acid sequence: CASSSPVLSSYEQYF.

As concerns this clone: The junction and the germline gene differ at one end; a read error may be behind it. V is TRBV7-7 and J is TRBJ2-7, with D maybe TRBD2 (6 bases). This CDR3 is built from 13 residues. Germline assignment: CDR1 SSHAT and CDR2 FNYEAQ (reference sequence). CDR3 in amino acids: CASSLEGGYEQYF. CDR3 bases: TGTGCTAGCAGCTTAGAGGGAGGCTACGAGCAGTACTTC.

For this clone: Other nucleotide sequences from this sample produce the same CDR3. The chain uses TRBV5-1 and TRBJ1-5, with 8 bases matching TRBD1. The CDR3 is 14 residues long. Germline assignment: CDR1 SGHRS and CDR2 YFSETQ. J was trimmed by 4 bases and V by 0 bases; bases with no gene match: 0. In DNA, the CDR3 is TGCGCCAGCAGCTTGGGGGACAGGAATCAGCCCCAGCATTTT. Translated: CASSLGDRNQPQHF.

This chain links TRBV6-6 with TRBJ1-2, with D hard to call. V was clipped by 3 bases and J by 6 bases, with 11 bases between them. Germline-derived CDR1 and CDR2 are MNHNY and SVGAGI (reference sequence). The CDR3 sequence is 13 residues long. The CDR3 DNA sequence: TGTGCCAGCAGTTATGTGTCACAGAATGGCTACACCTTC. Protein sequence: CASSYVSQNGYTF.

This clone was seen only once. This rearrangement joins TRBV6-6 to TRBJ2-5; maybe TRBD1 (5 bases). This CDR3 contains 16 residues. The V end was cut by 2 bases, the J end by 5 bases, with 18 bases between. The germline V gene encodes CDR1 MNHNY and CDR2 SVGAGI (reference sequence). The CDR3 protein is CASSYGAVLVQETQYF. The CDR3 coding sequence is TGTGCCAGCAGTTACGGGGCGGTCCTGGTACAGGAGACCCAGTACTTC.

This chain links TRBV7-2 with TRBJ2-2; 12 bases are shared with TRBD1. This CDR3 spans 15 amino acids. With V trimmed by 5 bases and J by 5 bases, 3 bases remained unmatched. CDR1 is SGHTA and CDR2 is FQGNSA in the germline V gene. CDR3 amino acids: CASSPGQGATGELFF. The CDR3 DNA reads TGTGCCAGCAGCCCGGGACAGGGGGCAACCGGGGAGCTGTTTTTT.

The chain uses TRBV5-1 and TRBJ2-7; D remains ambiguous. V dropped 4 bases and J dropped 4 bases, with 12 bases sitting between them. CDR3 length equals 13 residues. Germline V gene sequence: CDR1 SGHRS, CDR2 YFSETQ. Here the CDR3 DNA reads TGCGCCAGCAGCCACCGACCCGGGTACGAGCAGTACTTC. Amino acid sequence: CASSHRPGYEQYF.

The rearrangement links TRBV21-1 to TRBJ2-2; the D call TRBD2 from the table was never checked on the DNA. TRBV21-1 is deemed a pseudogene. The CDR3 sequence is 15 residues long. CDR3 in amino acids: CASSKSARSPGELFF. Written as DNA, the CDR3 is TGTGCCAGCAGCAAATCCGCAAGGAGTCCCGGGGAGCTGTTTTTT.

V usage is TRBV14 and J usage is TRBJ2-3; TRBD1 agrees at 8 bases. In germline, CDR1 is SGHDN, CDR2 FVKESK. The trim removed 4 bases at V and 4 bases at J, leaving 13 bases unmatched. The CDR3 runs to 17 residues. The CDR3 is CASSLRRDRRAPDTQYF. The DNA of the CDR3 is TGTGCCAGCAGCCTCCGCCGGGACAGGCGCGCCCCAGATACGCAGTATTTT.

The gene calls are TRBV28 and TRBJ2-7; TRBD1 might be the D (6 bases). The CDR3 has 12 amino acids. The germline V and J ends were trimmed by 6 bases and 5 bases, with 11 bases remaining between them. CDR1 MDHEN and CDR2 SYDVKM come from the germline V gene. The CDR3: CASRTGSHEQYF. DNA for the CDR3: TGTGCCAGCAGGACAGGTTCGCACGAGCAGTACTTC.

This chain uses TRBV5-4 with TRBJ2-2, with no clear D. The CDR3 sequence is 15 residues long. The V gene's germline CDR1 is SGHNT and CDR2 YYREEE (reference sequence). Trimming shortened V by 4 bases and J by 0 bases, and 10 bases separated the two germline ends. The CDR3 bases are TGTGCCAGCAGCCCCGGCGGAGCGAACACCGGGGAGCTGTTTTTT. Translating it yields CASSPGGANTGELFF.

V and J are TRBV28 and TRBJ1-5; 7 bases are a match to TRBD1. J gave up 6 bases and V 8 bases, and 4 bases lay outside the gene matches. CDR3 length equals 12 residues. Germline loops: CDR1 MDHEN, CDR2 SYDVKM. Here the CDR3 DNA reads TGTGCCAGCGAGGGGGCGATTCAGCCCCAGCATTTT. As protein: CASEGAIQPQHF.

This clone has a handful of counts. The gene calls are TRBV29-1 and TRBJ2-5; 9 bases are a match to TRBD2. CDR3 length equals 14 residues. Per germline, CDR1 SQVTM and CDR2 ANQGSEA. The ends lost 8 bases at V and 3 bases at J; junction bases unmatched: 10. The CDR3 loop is CSSKRGAIEETQYF. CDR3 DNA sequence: TGCAGCTCCAAGCGGGGGGCTATCGAAGAGACCCAGTACTTC.

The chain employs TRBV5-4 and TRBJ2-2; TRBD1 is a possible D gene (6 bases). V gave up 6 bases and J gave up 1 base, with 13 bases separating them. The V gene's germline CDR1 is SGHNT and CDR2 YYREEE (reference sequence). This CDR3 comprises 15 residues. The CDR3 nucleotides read TGTGCCAGCACTGAAGGGGGACAGAACACCGGGGAGCTGTTTTTT. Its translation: CASTEGGQNTGELFF.

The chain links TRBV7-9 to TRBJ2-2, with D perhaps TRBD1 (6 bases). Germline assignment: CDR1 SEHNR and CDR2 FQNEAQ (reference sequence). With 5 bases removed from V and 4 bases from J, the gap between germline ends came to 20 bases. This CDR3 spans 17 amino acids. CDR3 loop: CASSPWDQGKSTGELFF. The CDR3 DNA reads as TGTGCCAGCAGCCCCTGGGATCAGGGGAAAAGCACCGGGGAGCTGTTTTTT.

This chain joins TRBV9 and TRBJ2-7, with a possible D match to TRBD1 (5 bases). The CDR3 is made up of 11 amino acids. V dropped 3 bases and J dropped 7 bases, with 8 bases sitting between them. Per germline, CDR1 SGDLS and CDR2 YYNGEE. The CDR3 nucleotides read TGTGCCAGCAGCGGTTCAGGGGAGCAGTACTTC. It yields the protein CASSGSGEQYF.

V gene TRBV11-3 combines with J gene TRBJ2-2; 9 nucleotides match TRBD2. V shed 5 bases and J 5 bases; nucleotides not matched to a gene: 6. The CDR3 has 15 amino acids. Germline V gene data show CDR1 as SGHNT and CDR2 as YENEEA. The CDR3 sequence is CASSPASGKTGELFF. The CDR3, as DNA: TGTGCCAGCAGCCCCGCTAGCGGGAAAACCGGGGAGCTGTTTTTT. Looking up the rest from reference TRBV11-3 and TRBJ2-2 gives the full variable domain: EAGVVQSPRYKIIEKKQPVAFWCNPISGHNTLYWYLQNLGQGPELLIRYENEEAVDDSQLPKDRFSAERLKGVDSTLKIQPAELGDSAVYLCASSPASGKTGELFFGEGSRLTVL.

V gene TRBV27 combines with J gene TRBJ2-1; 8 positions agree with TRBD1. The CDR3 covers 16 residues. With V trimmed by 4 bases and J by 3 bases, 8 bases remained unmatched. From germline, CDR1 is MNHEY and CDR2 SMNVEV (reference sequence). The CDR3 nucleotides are TGTGCCAGCAGTTACTCACAGGGGGGAGGCTACAATGAGCAGTTCTTC. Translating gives CASSYSQGGGYNEQFF.

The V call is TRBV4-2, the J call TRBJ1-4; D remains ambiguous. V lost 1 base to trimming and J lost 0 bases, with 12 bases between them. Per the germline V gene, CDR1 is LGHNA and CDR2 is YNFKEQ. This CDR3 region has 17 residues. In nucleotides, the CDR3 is TGTGCCAGCAGCCAAGGAGGTATAGGAACAACTAATGAAAAACTGTTTTTT. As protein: CASSQGGIGTTNEKLFF.

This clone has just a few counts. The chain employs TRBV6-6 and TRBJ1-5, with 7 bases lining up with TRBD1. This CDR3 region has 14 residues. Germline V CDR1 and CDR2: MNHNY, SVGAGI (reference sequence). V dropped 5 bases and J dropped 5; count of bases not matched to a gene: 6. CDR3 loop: CASSLRDRYQPQHF. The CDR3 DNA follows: TGTGCCAGCAGTCTCCGGGACAGATATCAGCCCCAGCATTTT.

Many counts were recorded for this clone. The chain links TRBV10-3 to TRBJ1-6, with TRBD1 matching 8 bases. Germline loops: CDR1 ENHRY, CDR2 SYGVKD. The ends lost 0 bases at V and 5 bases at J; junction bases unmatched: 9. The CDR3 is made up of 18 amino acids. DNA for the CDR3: TGTGCCATCAGTGAGTCGGGGACAGGCCCGGGGAATAATTCACCCCTCCACTTT. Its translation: CAISESGTGPGNNSPLHF.

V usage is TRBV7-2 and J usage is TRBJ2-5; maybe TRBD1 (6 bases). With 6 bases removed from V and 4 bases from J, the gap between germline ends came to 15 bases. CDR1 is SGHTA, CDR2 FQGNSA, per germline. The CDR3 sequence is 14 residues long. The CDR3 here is CASSRPGQPETQYF. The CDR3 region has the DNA TGTGCCAGCAGTCGACCCGGACAGCCAGAGACCCAGTACTTC.

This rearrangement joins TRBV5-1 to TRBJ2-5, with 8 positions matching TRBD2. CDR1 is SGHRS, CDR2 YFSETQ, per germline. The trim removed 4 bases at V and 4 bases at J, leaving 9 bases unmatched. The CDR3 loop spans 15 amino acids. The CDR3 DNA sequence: TGCGCCAGCAGCGCCTACAGGGCGGGAGGAGAGACCCAGTACTTC. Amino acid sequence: CASSAYRAGGETQYF.

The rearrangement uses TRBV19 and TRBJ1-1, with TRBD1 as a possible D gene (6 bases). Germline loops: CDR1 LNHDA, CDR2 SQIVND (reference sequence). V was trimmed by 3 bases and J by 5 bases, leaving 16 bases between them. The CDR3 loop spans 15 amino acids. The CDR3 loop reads CASSIPWARGTEAFF. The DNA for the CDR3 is TGTGCCAGTAGTATCCCCTGGGCCAGGGGAACTGAAGCTTTCTTT.